Following are 18 T cell receptor beta chains from one sample sequenced in a study of cytomegalovirus exposure and HLA in healthy donors. The PCR made use of 60 Vbeta and 13 Jbeta primers. Sequenced by immunoSEQ multiplex PCR; TCRdb stores in-frame clones only, minus some. The sample includes fewer than 200,000 clones, around 83% of them seen just once. Material: PBMCs. These receptors all stem from a girl aged 2-10 years in good health and CMV-seropositive.

This clone was seen once. The chain couples TRBV29-1 to TRBJ2-3, with D perhaps TRBD2 (6 bases). V lost 5 bases to trimming and J lost 2 bases, with 11 bases between them. CDR3 size: 13 residues. Germline V gene data show CDR1 as SQVTM and CDR2 as ANQGSEA. The CDR3: CSVLGGLTDTQYF. CDR3 DNA sequence: TGCAGCGTTTTGGGAGGTCTCACAGATACGCAGTATTTT.

The gene calls are TRBV28 and TRBJ1-2, with D possibly TRBD1 on 5 matching bases. The V end was cut by 2 bases, the J end by 7 bases, with 20 bases between. This CDR3 spans 16 amino acids. Looked up from germline, CDR1 is MDHEN and CDR2 is SYDVKM. The DNA of the CDR3 is TGTGCCAGCAGTTTACCCCGGGGGAGAGACGGTGGTGGCTACACCTTC. Its translation: CASSLPRGRDGGGYTF.

This rearrangement joins TRBV5-1 to TRBJ2-1; TRBD2 is a possible D gene (6 bases). This CDR3 spans 15 amino acids. Germline assignment: CDR1 SGHRS and CDR2 YFSETQ. V lost 0 bases and J lost 6, with 13 bases in between. CDR3 in amino acids: CASSLARRAVNEQFF. The CDR3 bases are TGCGCCAGCAGCTTGGCGCGGAGGGCAGTCAATGAGCAGTTCTTC.

The gene calls are TRBV7-8 and TRBJ1-1; the D gene is possibly TRBD1 (6 bases). CDR1 SGHVS and CDR2 FQNEAQ come from the germline V gene. The CDR3 runs to 14 residues. Trimming left V 3 bases short and J 0 bases short, with 8 bases between. The CDR3 loop reads CASSFQGMNTEAFF. The CDR3 coding sequence is TGTGCCAGCAGCTTCCAGGGGATGAACACTGAAGCTTTCTTT.

The CDR3 DNA reads as TGTGCCAGCAGTTTTCCCAATTGGGCTAGCGGGAGTTACGAGCAGTACTTC. This codes for CASSFPNWASGSYEQYF. The rearrangement links TRBV28 to TRBJ2-7; 10 bases agree with TRBD2. V dropped 3 bases and J dropped 4; count of bases not matched to a gene: 12. The CDR3 loop spans 17 amino acids. Germline CDR1 MDHEN, CDR2 SYDVKM.

The V and J genes are TRBV5-1 and TRBJ1-5; 7 positions agree with TRBD1. CDR3 size: 16 residues. Germline loops: CDR1 SGHRS, CDR2 YFSETQ. The V segment lost 1 base and the J segment 3 bases; nucleotides outside the gene matches: 7. The CDR3 sequence is CASSLFPGTDNQPQHF. CDR3 DNA sequence: TGCGCCAGCAGCTTGTTCCCTGGGACAGACAATCAGCCCCAGCATTTT.

The chain carries TRBV20-1 and TRBJ2-1, with TRBD1 as a possible D gene (6 bases). Trimming removed 6 bases at V and 10 bases at J, with 13 bases between. The CDR3 is 11 residues long. From germline, CDR1 is DFQATT and CDR2 SNEGSKA (reference sequence). The CDR3 reads CSAPGVGEQFF. The CDR3 DNA follows: TGCAGTGCCCCAGGGGTGGGCGAGCAGTTCTTC.

The chain carries TRBV2 and TRBJ2-2; 10 bases align to TRBD2. Germline V gene data show CDR1 as SNHLY and CDR2 as FYNNEI. V shed 7 bases and J 1 base; nucleotides not matched to a gene: 12. This CDR3 has 18 residues. The CDR3 spells CASTPVQREGQNTGELFF. The CDR3 DNA sequence: TGTGCCAGCACCCCCGTCCAGCGGGAGGGCCAGAACACCGGGGAGCTGTTTTTT.

This sequence joins TRBV9 and TRBJ2-7; 11 bases are shared with TRBD2. Trimming cost V 0 bases and J 7 bases; bases outside gene matches: 9. The CDR3 extends over 16 amino acids. The V gene's germline CDR1 is SGDLS and CDR2 YYNGEE. This chain's CDR3 is CASSVDPSGRTGEQYF. The DNA of the CDR3 is TGTGCCAGCAGCGTAGATCCTAGCGGGAGGACGGGGGAGCAGTACTTC. Full variable domain (rest looked up from reference TRBV9 and TRBJ2-7): DSGVTQTPKHLITATGQRVTLRCSPRSGDLSVYWYQQSLDQGLQFLIQYYNGEERAKGNILERFSAQQFPDLHSELNLSSLELGDSALYFCASSVDPSGRTGEQYFGPGTRLTVT.

The genes are TRBV6-6 and TRBJ2-7; 9 bases match TRBD1. Germline V gives CDR1 MNHNY, CDR2 SVGAGI (reference sequence). This CDR3 spans 15 amino acids. The V segment lost 8 bases and the J segment 6 bases; nucleotides outside the gene matches: 14. CDR3: CASDTGQGRPCEQYF. CDR3 DNA sequence: TGTGCCAGCGACACTGGACAGGGGCGCCCTTGCGAGCAGTACTTC.

This rearrangement joins TRBV11-3 to TRBJ2-5; 8 bases align to TRBD1. The germline V gene encodes CDR1 SGHNT and CDR2 YENEEA. Unmatched junction bases numbered 6, after V lost 1 base and J lost 5 bases. This CDR3 is built from 15 residues. In nucleotides, the CDR3 is TGTGCCAGCAGCTTAGGGACAGGGAATCTGGAGACCCAGTACTTC. Its protein is CASSLGTGNLETQYF.

V gene TRBV29-1 combines with J gene TRBJ2-3; 9 bases align to TRBD1. Germline V gene sequence: CDR1 SQVTM, CDR2 ANQGSEA. The CDR3 runs 15 residues. The junction had 14 bases not matched to a gene; V was cut back by 7 bases and J by 6 bases. The DNA for the CDR3 is TGCAGCGCTAGAATAGGGGACAGGGTAGTGGATACGCAGTATTTT. Translated: CSARIGDRVVDTQYF.

The rearrangement links TRBV7-2 to TRBJ2-7, with 7 bases identical to TRBD2. This CDR3 contains 14 residues. In germline, CDR1 is SGHTA, CDR2 FQGNSA. Germline trimming cut 6 bases from V and 2 bases from J; bases unmatched to any gene: 7. CDR3 bases: TGTGCCAGCAGTACGGGGGGTTCCCCCTACGAGCAGTACTTC. This codes for CASSTGGSPYEQYF.

This chain joins TRBV5-1 and TRBJ2-3, with 12 bases that match TRBD2. Germline CDR1 and CDR2: SGHRS and YFSETQ. CDR3 length: 17 residues. The V segment lost 0 bases and the J segment 8 bases; nucleotides outside the gene matches: 10. As DNA, the CDR3 is TGCGCCAGCAGCTTGGCTAGCGGGGGGGAATGGCGGACTACGCAGTATTTT. Translation: CASSLASGGEWRTTQYF.

This clone was recorded a few times. The chain recombines TRBV4-2 with TRBJ2-3; 13 bases are a match to TRBD2. The CDR3 runs to 16 residues. V lost 3 bases, J lost 3 bases, and 3 bases stayed unmatched. Germline V gene sequence: CDR1 LGHNA, CDR2 YNFKEQ. CDR3 coding DNA: TGTGCCAGCAGCCAGGGGACTAGCGGGATTACAGATACGCAGTATTTT. Translating it yields CASSQGTSGITDTQYF.

This clone was found once. V gene TRBV7-3 combines with J gene TRBJ2-5; 7 nucleotides agree with TRBD1. Germline V gene lookup returns CDR1 SGHTA and CDR2 FQGTGA. With V trimmed by 5 bases and J by 0 bases, 9 bases remained unmatched. The CDR3 has 16 residues. The CDR3 reads CASSRGTERYQETQYF. The DNA for the CDR3 is TGTGCCAGCAGCAGAGGGACAGAAAGGTACCAAGAGACCCAGTACTTC. Supplemented by reference TRBV7-3 and TRBJ2-5, the full variable domain reads GAGVSQTPSNKVTEKGKYVELRCDPISGHTALYWYRQSLGQGPEFLIYFQGTGAADDSGLPNDRFFAVRPEGSVSTLKIQRTERGDSAVYLCASSRGTERYQETQYFGPGTRLLVL.

The V and J genes are TRBV5-6 and TRBJ1-6; D unresolved. The germline V and J ends were trimmed by 4 bases and 7 bases, with 18 bases remaining between them. From germline, CDR1 is SGHDT and CDR2 YYEEEE. This CDR3 has 16 amino acids. Here the CDR3 DNA reads TGTGCCAGCAGCACCTCGGTTGGGAGTTGGAATTCACCCCTCCACTTT. As protein: CASSTSVGSWNSPLHF.

The rearrangement links TRBV29-1 to TRBJ2-7, with 9 bases that match TRBD1. The junction had 6 bases not matched to a gene; V was cut back by 7 bases and J by 2 bases. Germline CDR1 and CDR2: SQVTM and ANQGSEA. The length of the CDR3 is 13 residues. The CDR3 coding sequence is TGCAGCGCCGCTAGGGACAGGGCCTACGAGCAGTACTTC. Translating gives CSAARDRAYEQYF.